This T cell receptor (beta chain) is drawn from a study of blood T cells in healthy people across ages. About the research overall: When template switching was applied, about one barcoded beta molecule was captured per two T cells.

Donors ranged from about 6 to 90 years old and were healthy Caucasians in Russia. Germline V gene data show CDR1 as SGHRS and CDR2 as YFSETQ. The CDR3 contains 16 residues. Unmatched junction bases numbered 15, after V lost 4 bases and J lost 7 bases. Primers used in a second PCR of roughly 6 to 11 cycles were a sample-barcoded 5' primer and a J-beta primer mix. A template-switch adaptor that had 12 random nucleotides put a tag on each cDNA molecule. TCRdb independently ran MiXCR on the 5' RACE reads; one entry per CDR3 protein. This sample has approximately 730,000 distinct CDR3 sequences, with roughly 41% found just once.

The chain recombines TRBV5-1 with TRBJ2-7, with 9 bases lining up with TRBD2. The TCR sequence derives from a woman aged 55 to 70 in good health. The sequencing input was blood. CDR3 bases: TGCGCCAGCAGCCGATTCTCGGGACTAGCATTGAATGAGCAGTACTTC. Residues: CASSRFSGLALNEQYF.